This T cell receptor (beta chain) was captured by sequencing in a study of blood T cell repertoires in COVID-19 (dated by TCRdb to 2020 to 2021). About the full investigation: Samples covering the acute and convalescent phases of COVID-19 were provided by collaborators in the United States, Italy and Spain. The prospective study material was composed of cDNA or gDNA derived from T cells, B-cell-depleted T cells, or PBMCs. Samples came from the ongoing ImmuneRACE study (first 160 participants) plus 1,254 subjects from 6 global collaborators. Nearly every sample came with metadata listing a de-identified subject ID, COVID-19 status, age in years and sex. The repertoires were made available in a free public database intended to serve as a resource for research on the immune response to SARS-CoV-2. The dataset comprised deeply sampled blood TCRbeta repertoires from subjects exposed to, actively infected with, or recovered from COVID-19. HLA class I and class II types, where available, came from metadata supplied by the sample provider rather than from assay-based typing. General findings and caveats noted by the study authors: How much clinical and demographic metadata was included differed by source and by participant, and the metadata was provided uncurated.

With respect to this clone: Its antigen has not been determined. It has no much larger one-base neighbor in the sample; base qualities were not kept.

Each collaborating institution followed its own protocols to collect whole blood in K2EDTA tubes. For TCRbeta analysis, collaborator samples were shipped as frozen whole blood, as isolated PBMCs, or as DNA extracted from either sample type. The CDR3 numbers 17 residues from cysteine through phenylalanine. The retained sequence is limited to the CDR3, 51 bases, with the frame set at the first base. The germline V and J ends show losses of 0 bases and 4 bases respectively, and no gene match explains 7 bases of the junction. The CDR1 and CDR2 encoded by the germline V gene are SGHRS and YFSETQ. The immunoSEQ Assay, a bias-controlled multiplex PCR, was used to amplify TCRbeta CDR3 regions from genomic DNA. In the paper's pipeline: The number of nucleated cells in each sample was estimated from the amplification of reference gene primers within the assay. Sequence reads were collapsed and filtered to measure the absolute abundance of every unique TCRbeta CDR3 rearrangement. For each sample, productive Simpson clonality was calculated as the square root of Simpson's diversity index across productive rearrangements. TCRdb retrieved this table from immuneACCESS and kept in-frame rearrangements only. Not all clones are present; in checked studies, unresolved V genes account for under half, and no reason is known for the remainder. V and J calls plus clone size are reproduced from that table; the DNA served to infer D and trimming. The sample table contains about half a million clones; only one count was recorded for approximately 85% of them. The ten largest clones add up to about 3.2% of the sample.

The sample taken for sequencing was peripheral blood. The receptor chain draws on TRBV5-1 and TRBJ2-1; the junction holds 10 bases that match TRBD2. This TCR was recovered from a human donor in a cohort sampled during active COVID-19. The DNA reads TGCGCCAGCAGCTTGGATAGACTAGCGGGTGGGTACAATGAGCAGTTCTTC. Its amino acids are CASSLDRLAGGYNEQFF.